Listed here is a single T cell receptor (beta chain). Its antigen is not known. The data were taken from a study of Graves' ophthalmopathy and Graves' hyperthyroidism. The study, taken as a whole, reports: The 13-signature model separated ophthalmopathy from stable hyperthyroidism at just under 90% sensitivity and about 80% specificity.

The length of the CDR3 is 15 residues. V shed 5 bases, J shed 5 bases, and the junction held 4 bases outside the gene matches. Transcripts of RNA were the source for amplifying TCR beta CDR3 regions. Second-round multiplex PCR followed a first-round RT-PCR using HTBI primers. TCRdb re-derived calls from the multiplex PCR reads in MiXCR, one entry per CDR3 protein. Counted here are 170,000 or so distinct CDR3 sequences, around 40% occurring once; the ten biggest clones make up approximately 8.9%. Ophthalmopathy in the donors was of moderate-to-severe activity, with CAS ≥3, NOSPECS ≥4 and duration under 3 months. Exclusion criteria comprised other autoimmune diseases, uncontrolled infections, pregnancy or lactation in patients. Sampling over 8 ml of fresh peripheral blood provided the PBMCs.

The V and J genes are TRBV12-3 or TRBV12-4 and TRBJ2-5; 14 bases agree with TRBD2. Sequenced sample: peripheral blood. The source of this sequence is a man under 40 with Graves' ophthalmopathy. CDR3 coding DNA: TGTGCCAGCAGTCCGACTAGCGGGAGGGATGAGACCCAGTACTTC. Its protein product is CASSPTSGRDETQYF.